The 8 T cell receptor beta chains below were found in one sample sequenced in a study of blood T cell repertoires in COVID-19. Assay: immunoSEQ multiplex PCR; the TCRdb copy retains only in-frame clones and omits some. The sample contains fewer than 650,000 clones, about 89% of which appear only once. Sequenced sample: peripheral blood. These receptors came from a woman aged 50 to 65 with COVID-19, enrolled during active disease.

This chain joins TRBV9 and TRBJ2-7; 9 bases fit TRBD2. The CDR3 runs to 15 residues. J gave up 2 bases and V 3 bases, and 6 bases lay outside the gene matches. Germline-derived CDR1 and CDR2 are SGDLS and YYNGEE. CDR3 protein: CASSEGAGGPYEQYF. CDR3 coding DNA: TGTGCCAGCAGCGAGGGAGCGGGGGGTCCCTACGAGCAGTACTTC.

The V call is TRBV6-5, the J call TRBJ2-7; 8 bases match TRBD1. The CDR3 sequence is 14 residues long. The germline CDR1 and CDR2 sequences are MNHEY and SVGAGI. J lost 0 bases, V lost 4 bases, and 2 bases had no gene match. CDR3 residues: CASSSQGASYEQYF. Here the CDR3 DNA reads TGTGCCAGCAGTTCGCAGGGGGCCTCCTACGAGCAGTACTTC.

The DNA of the CDR3 is TGTGCCAGTACGACTAGCGGGGTCGAGTCGAAGCAGTACTTC. Amino acid sequence: CASTTSGVESKQYF. The rearrangement links TRBV19 to TRBJ2-7; 11 positions agree with TRBD2. The CDR3 has 14 amino acids. The V gene's germline CDR1 is LNHDA and CDR2 SQIVND (reference sequence). V lost 7 bases, J lost 8 bases, and 10 bases stayed unmatched.

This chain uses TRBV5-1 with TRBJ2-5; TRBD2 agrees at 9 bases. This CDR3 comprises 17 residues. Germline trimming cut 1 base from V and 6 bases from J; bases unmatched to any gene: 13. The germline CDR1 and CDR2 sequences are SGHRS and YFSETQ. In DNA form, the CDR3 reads TGCGCCAGCAGCTTGTCCGGCGGGGGGGCCCGCGCAAAGACCCAGTACTTC. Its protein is CASSLSGGGARAKTQYF.

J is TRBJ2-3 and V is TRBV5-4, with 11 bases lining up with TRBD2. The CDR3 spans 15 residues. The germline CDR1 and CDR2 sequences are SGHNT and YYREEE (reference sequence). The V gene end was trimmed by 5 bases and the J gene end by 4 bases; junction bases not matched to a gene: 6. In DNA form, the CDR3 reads TGTGCCAGCAGACTAGCGGGGGCTCCCCCAGATACGCAGTATTTT. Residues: CASRLAGAPPDTQYF.

Written as DNA, the CDR3 is TGTGCCAGCAGCACCAAGCACAGGGGGCTAAGCAATCAGCCCCAGCATTTT. This gives the protein CASSTKHRGLSNQPQHF. The V call is TRBV21-1, the J call TRBJ1-5; TRBD1, the table's D call, was not compared with the DNA. TRBV21-1 is a pseudogene locus. The CDR3 runs 17 residues.

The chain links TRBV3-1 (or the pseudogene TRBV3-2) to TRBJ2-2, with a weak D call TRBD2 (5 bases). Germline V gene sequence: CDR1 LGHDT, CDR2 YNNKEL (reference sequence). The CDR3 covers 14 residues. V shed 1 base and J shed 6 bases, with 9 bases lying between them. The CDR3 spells CASSQVNGAGELFF. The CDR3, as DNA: TGTGCCAGCAGCCAAGTAAACGGGGCCGGGGAGCTGTTTTTT.

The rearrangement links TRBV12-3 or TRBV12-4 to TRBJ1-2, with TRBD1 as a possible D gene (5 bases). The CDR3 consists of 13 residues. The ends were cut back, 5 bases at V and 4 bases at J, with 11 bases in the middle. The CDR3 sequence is CASSRQGGYGYTF. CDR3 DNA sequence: TGTGCCAGCAGTCGTCAGGGTGGCTATGGCTACACCTTC.